The rows below give T cell receptor beta chains drawn from one sample of a study of beta chain features in type 1 diabetes. Profiled with immunoSEQ multiplex PCR; TCRdb holds only in-frame clones, not every one. The table lists roughly 260,000 clones, around 21% of them singletons. The material sequenced was naive CD4+ T cells from blood. These receptors all stem from a woman aged 40 to 50 with type 1 diabetes. Each CDR3 is given with its conserved first and last residue. Each record gives: V gene, D gene, J gene, clone size, CDR3 DNA, CDR3 protein. D genes are given only for firm matches. Where a row states a size, it is once, few, many or the class of an expanded clone; other rows omit it.

>TRBV2|TRBD1|TRBJ1-4|-
TGTGCCAGCAGTGCGGGACAGGGGGCGAGAAAACTGTTTTTT
CASSAGQGARKLFF
>TRBV7-2|-|TRBJ1-1|-
TGTGCCAGCAGCTTGGGGGGGAGGCGAAACACTGAAGCTTTCTTT
CASSLGGRRNTEAFF
>TRBV5-1|TRBD2|TRBJ2-3|-
TGCGCCAGCAGCTCCTCTAGCGGGAGAGGAGGGGATACGCAGTATTTT
CASSSSSGRGGDTQYF
>TRBV28|-|TRBJ2-7|few
TGTGCCAGCAGCCCAGTCGGGTTTTCGTCCTACGAGCAGTACTTC
CASSPVGFSSYEQYF
>TRBV7-9|TRBD2|TRBJ2-1|-
TGTGCCACCCAGAGTCTAGCGGGGGGGCGTGAGCAGTTCTTC
CATQSLAGGREQFF
>TRBV29-1|TRBD1|TRBJ2-5|few
TGCAGCGGAGGACAGGGACAGGAGACCCAGTACTTC
CSGGQGQETQYF
>TRBV29-1|-|TRBJ2-7|few
TGCAGCGGAGAAACTAGCTCCTACGAGCAGTACTTC
CSGETSSYEQYF
>TRBV28|-|TRBJ2-2|-
TGTGCCAGCAGTTTACAGGGCACCGGGGAGCTGTTTTTT
CASSLQGTGELFF
>TRBV7-9|-|TRBJ2-1|few
TGTGCCAGCAGCCCACTGGGGACATTGTACAATGAGCAGTTCTTC
CASSPLGTLYNEQFF
>TRBV4-2|TRBD2|TRBJ2-2|few
TGTGCCAGCAGCATACGACTAGCGGGTAGGAGTACCGGGGAGCTGTTTTTT
CASSIRLAGRSTGELFF
>TRBV15|-|TRBJ1-2|-
TGTGCCACCAGCAGAGAGACAGCCGTAACCTTCTACACCTTC
CATSRETAVTFYTF
>TRBV4-1|TRBD2|TRBJ2-2|-
TGCGCCAGCGCGGGACTAGCGGGGGCAGGCGGGGAGCTGTTTTTT
CASAGLAGAGGELFF
>TRBV11-3|-|TRBJ2-3|-
TGTGCCAGCAGCTTGACGAGGAACACAGATACGCAGTATTTT
CASSLTRNTDTQYF
>TRBV9|-|TRBJ2-5|few
TGTGCCAGCTCCCGAAACTCAGGGGAACGGGAGACCCAGTACTTC
CASSRNSGERETQYF
>TRBV5-1|TRBD1|TRBJ1-2|-
TGCGCCAGCAGCTCGGGACAGGGGGCCTATGGCTACACCTTC
CASSSGQGAYGYTF
>TRBV29-1|-|TRBJ2-1|few
TGCAGCGTTGAGGAGAATGAGCAGTTCTTC
CSVEENEQFF
>TRBV11-2|TRBD2|TRBJ2-3|-
TGTGCCAGCAGTCCAGGGACTAGCGGGAGGAGAACAGATACGCAGTATTTT
CASSPGTSGRRTDTQYF
>TRBV29-1|-|TRBJ2-6|few
TGCAGCGTTGCCCCGGGATGGGGGCCTGGGGCCAACGTCCTGACTTTC
CSVAPGWGPGANVLTF
>TRBV5-6|TRBD1|TRBJ1-2|-
TGTGCCAGCAGCACAGGGGGTTTTAACTATGGCTACACCTTC
CASSTGGFNYGYTF
>TRBV20-1|-|TRBJ1-1|few
TGCAGTGCTAGAGGGGCTACTGAAGCTTTCTTT
CSARGATEAFF
>TRBV9|-|TRBJ2-3|few
TGTGCCAGCAGCGTCCTCGGTAGCACAGATACGCAGTATTTT
CASSVLGSTDTQYF
>TRBV6-5|-|TRBJ2-7|-
TGTGCCTCCGCCGAAACGCTCCCCAGGTACGAGCAGTACTTC
CASAETLPRYEQYF
>TRBV7-3|TRBD1|TRBJ2-7|few
TGTGCCAGCGGGACAGGCTCCTACGAGCAGTACTTC
CASGTGSYEQYF
>TRBV9|TRBD2|TRBJ2-1|few
TGTGCCAGCAGCGTCCCTAGCGGGGGCCCCTACAATGAGCAGTTCTTC
CASSVPSGGPYNEQFF
>TRBV28|TRBD1|TRBJ1-1|-
TGTGCCAGCAGTTCTGACAGGGTGAACACTGAAGCTTTCTTT
CASSSDRVNTEAFF
>TRBV25-1|-|TRBJ2-1|few
TGTGCCAGCAGTGAAATGGCGAGGACAGAGGGAGATGAGCAGTTCTTC
CASSEMARTEGDEQFF
>TRBV23-1|TRBD1|TRBJ2-7|few
TGCGCCAGCAGTCAGGGACAGGGTTACCACGAGCAGTACTTC
CASSQGQGYHEQYF
>TRBV14|TRBD2|TRBJ2-6|-
TGTGCCAGCAGCCAAGATGCGGGAGCTGGGGCCAACGTCCTGACTTTC
CASSQDAGAGANVLTF
>TRBV6-1|-|TRBJ1-2|few
TGTGCCAGCAGTGAAGTCCCAGGGAAGAGCTATGGCTACACCTTC
CASSEVPGKSYGYTF
>TRBV7-2|-|TRBJ1-5|-
TGTGCCAGCAGTAGGGCAGGGAGCAATCAGCCCCAGCATTTT
CASSRAGSNQPQHF
>TRBV5-4|-|TRBJ2-1|-
TGTGCCAGCAGCTCCGGGGTAGCGTCGTACAATGAGCAGTTCTTC
CASSSGVASYNEQFF
>TRBV15|-|TRBJ2-2|once
TGTGCCACCAGCAGAGATCGGGGGACCGGGGAGCTGTTTTTT
CATSRDRGTGELFF
>TRBV28|-|TRBJ1-1|few
TGTGCCAGCAGTTTATCGTACACTGAAGCTTTCTTT
CASSLSYTEAFF
>TRBV29-1|-|TRBJ2-5|once
TGCAGCGTTGAAGCCCTAGCGCCCAAAGGAAGAGAGACCCAGTACTTC
CSVEALAPKGRETQYF
>TRBV28|TRBD1|TRBJ1-4|-
TGTGCCAGCAGACAGGGGGAAAATGAAAAACTGTTTTTT
CASRQGENEKLFF
>TRBV7-9|-|TRBJ1-2|-
TGTGCCAGCAGCTCGACAGACTATGGCTACACCTTC
CASSSTDYGYTF
>TRBV6-5|-|TRBJ2-5|-
TGTGCCAGCAGTTACTCCCCCGGCCAAGAGACCCAGTACTTC
CASSYSPGQETQYF
>TRBV7-2|TRBD2|TRBJ2-2|-
TGTGCCAGCAGTCGGACTAGCGGTAACACCGGGGAGCTGTTTTTT
CASSRTSGNTGELFF
>TRBV2|TRBD2|TRBJ2-1|few
TGTGCCAGCAGTCCGACTAGCGGAGGGTACAATGAGCAGTTCTTC
CASSPTSGGYNEQFF
>TRBV19|TRBD2|TRBJ2-7|-
TGTGCCAGTAGGACTAGCGGGAGTAACGAGCAGTACTTC
CASRTSGSNEQYF
>TRBV5-4|-|TRBJ1-2|-
TGTGCCAGCAGCTTGGGTGGGGGCGCAGGGGACTATGGCTACACCTTC
CASSLGGGAGDYGYTF
>TRBV5-6|TRBD1|TRBJ1-2|-
TGTGCCAGCAGCCGTGGACAGGCGGATGGCTACACCTTC
CASSRGQADGYTF
>TRBV11-1|TRBD1|TRBJ2-7|few
TGTGCCAGCAGCTTAGCGGGACGGACAGGGAAGCCGTACGAGCAGTACTTC
CASSLAGRTGKPYEQYF
>TRBV6-6|TRBD2|TRBJ2-1|few
TGTGCCAGCAGTTACCGACTAGCGGGAGGGAACAATGAGCAGTTCTTC
CASSYRLAGGNNEQFF
>TRBV5-1|-|TRBJ2-7|few
TGCGCCAGCAGCTTGGACAGGGCCTACGAGCAGTACTTC
CASSLDRAYEQYF
>TRBV28|-|TRBJ1-4|few
TGTGCCAGCAGTATGCAGGGGCGAGGTGAAAAACTGTTTTTT
CASSMQGRGEKLFF
>TRBV20-1|-|TRBJ2-3|few
TGCAGTGCGAGGAGGGCAGATACGCAGTATTTT
CSARRADTQYF
>TRBV7-9|-|TRBJ2-1|-
TGTGCCAGCAGCCCCATCAGCGGAAGCTCCTACAATGAGCAGTTCTTC
CASSPISGSSYNEQFF
>TRBV27|TRBD2|TRBJ2-5|-
TGTGCCAGCAGTTCCTATCTCCAGCGGGGCTTCCAAGAGACCCAGTACTTC
CASSSYLQRGFQETQYF
>TRBV9|TRBD1|TRBJ2-7|-
TGTGCCAGCAGCTCCGGACAGGGGGTATTTAGCGAGCAGTACTTC
CASSSGQGVFSEQYF
>TRBV20-1|-|TRBJ2-1|few
TGCAGTGCCGAGGCCTACAATGAGCAGTTCTTC
CSAEAYNEQFF
>TRBV30|-|TRBJ1-2|-
TGTGCCTGGAGTCAGTTTTATGGCTACACCTTC
CAWSQFYGYTF
>TRBV27|-|TRBJ2-1|-
TGTGCCAGCAGTTTTAACAATGAGCAGTTCTTC
CASSFNNEQFF
>TRBV7-9|-|TRBJ1-2|-
TGTGCCAGCAGCTGGACAGCGTCTTACTATGGCTACACCTTC
CASSWTASYYGYTF
>TRBV9|-|TRBJ1-5|-
TGTGCCAGCAGCGTAAGTGGAGGGGATGACAATCAGCCCCAGCATTTT
CASSVSGGDDNQPQHF
>TRBV15|-|TRBJ1-2|-
TGTGCCACCAGCAACAGAAACTATGGCTACACCTTC
CATSNRNYGYTF
>TRBV6-5|-|TRBJ2-3|few
TGTGCCAGCAGGGAGGGTTGGAGCACAGATACGCAGTATTTT
CASREGWSTDTQYF